The source of this T cell receptor (beta chain) is a study of beta chain features in type 1 diabetes listed by TCRdb under 2018. About the full investigation: No differences in mean age, gender distribution, total cell number or subset yield were found between patients and healthy donors. A total of around 110,000,000 sorted cells were examined across all samples, and RNA yield correlated strongly with the number of cells per subset. The study compared the TCRB repertoires of sorted circulating CD4+ T cell subsets in recently diagnosed type 1 diabetes patients with those in matched healthy donors. Naive and central memory subsets were obtained from all 30 or so donors, but regulatory and stem cell-like memory subsets were isolated from only 8 patients and 8 healthy donors.

The entire isolated RNA was reverse transcribed using the High Capacity cDNA Reverse Transcription Kit, and thus expressed TCRB transcripts were sequenced. Deep immunoSEQ sequencing was performed on naive, central memory and regulatory T cell samples, with an average of roughly 3.6 million total reads per sample. Sorted cells were lysed in RLT buffer and RNA was extracted with DNase-treated RNeasy Micro or Mini kits, depending on cell number. To prevent cross-contamination, each cell subset was processed individually, whereas patient and healthy donor samples were processed jointly. TCRB sequences were amplified from cDNA with the immunoSEQ multiplex PCR, producing 87-bp fragments spanning the CDR3 region. Sequencing of the amplicons was performed on the Illumina HiSeq platform. The original methods were these. Synthetic template baselines were used to correct PCR bias computationally, reads within Hamming distance 2 were collapsed together, and singletons that could not be merged were discarded. Reads were aligned to IMGT to assign V, D and J genes, CDR3 length, and insertions or deletions at six rearrangement sites. Within each subset, clonotype counts were normalized to sorted cell number, after which true diversity and Gini coefficients were computed with the tcR R package. The overlap coefficient, calculated on TCRB nucleotide sequences, was used to quantify repertoire sharing. Held by TCRdb, this immuneACCESS table contains in-frame sequences only and omits some clones. Under half of the omission traces to an unresolved V gene where checked; the cause of the rest is unknown. V and J calls and clone size are copied from that table; D and trimming were computed from the DNA. In all, the sample holds about 340,000 clones, and around 9.3% of those were seen once. The ten largest clones take up more than 0.8% of the sample.

CDR1 and CDR2 are read off the germline V gene as MGHRA and YSYEKL. The CDR3, from cysteine to phenylalanine, totals 17 residues. Only CDR3 DNA remains: 51 bases, in frame from the first base. At the junction V is shortened by 0 bases and J by 2 bases, with 15 bases in between. This clone was seen more than once but under ten times. Its binding antigen is unknown. Base qualities are not provided; no much larger clone lies one nucleotide away. A single peripheral blood draw of approximately 110 mL on average was collected from each donor into heparinised tubes. Using a panel that included CD45RO, CCR7, CD25, CD127, CD95 and CD27, naive, central memory, regulatory and stem cell-like memory CD4+ T cells were sorted on a BD FACSAria II. A purity above 95% was achieved for all sorted populations. PBMCs were isolated immediately by Lymphoprep density gradient centrifugation and stained directly without culture. Samples were stained and sorted in pairs, with one healthy donor and one patient per experiment, so that batch effects were minimized.

Findings and caveats that apply to the study as a whole: The naive, central memory and regulatory TCRB repertoires appeared to resemble one another more closely among patients than among healthy donors. PCR might favor shorter templates, but patient and control samples were amplified and corrected together, so any skew would affect both groups equally. Type 1 diabetes patients showed a moderate but significant shortening of TCRB CDR3 length in all four CD4+ subsets. Because cDNA was sequenced instead of genomic DNA, highly expressing activated cells could be over-represented, though the groups showed no difference in activation or CD3 levels. Fewer insertions and more nucleotide deletions at VDJ recombination sites were observed in patients with type 1 diabetes, implying thymic rearrangement abnormalities. HLA sub-analyses involved small numbers of individuals, so any influence of HLA type on TCRB rearrangement remained unresolved.

The sequence links TRBV4-1 to TRBJ2-3; the D gene is unclear. The sample comprised central memory CD4+ T cells from blood. This TCR was recovered from a man aged 25-45 years with type 1 diabetes. The CDR3: CASSQDPFDGYTDTQYF. The DNA sequence follows: TGCGCCAGCAGCCAAGATCCATTCGACGGCTACACAGATACGCAGTATTTT.